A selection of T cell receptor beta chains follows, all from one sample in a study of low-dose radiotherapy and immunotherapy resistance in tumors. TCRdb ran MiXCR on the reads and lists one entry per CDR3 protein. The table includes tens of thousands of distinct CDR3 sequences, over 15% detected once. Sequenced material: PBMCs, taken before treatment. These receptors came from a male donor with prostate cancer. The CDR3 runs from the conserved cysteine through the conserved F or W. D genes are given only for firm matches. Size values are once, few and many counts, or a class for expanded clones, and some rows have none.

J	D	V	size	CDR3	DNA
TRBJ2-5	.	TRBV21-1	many	CASTKSRPGGGQETQYF	TGTGCCAGCACCAAAAGCCGGCCGGGGGGAGGCCAAGAGACCCAGTACTTC
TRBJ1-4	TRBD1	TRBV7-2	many	CASSLGWGQRNEKLFF	TGTGCCAGCAGCTTAGGTTGGGGACAGCGAAATGAAAAACTGTTTTTT
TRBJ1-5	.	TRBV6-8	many	CASRADGGSNQPQHF	TGTGCCAGCAGGGCCGACGGGGGGAGCAATCAGCCCCAGCATTTT
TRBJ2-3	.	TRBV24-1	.	CATSDFRRVGTDTQYF	TGTGCCACCAGTGATTTTCGTCGGGTTGGCACAGATACGCAGTATTTT
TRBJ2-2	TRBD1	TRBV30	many	CAWSAGTGHTGELFF	TGTGCCTGGAGCGCCGGGACAGGGCACACCGGGGAGCTGTTTTTT
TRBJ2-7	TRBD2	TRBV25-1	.	CASSSTSGDYEQYF	TGTGCCAGCAGTTCGACTAGCGGGGATTACGAGCAGTACTTC
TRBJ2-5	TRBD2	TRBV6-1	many	CASSGGSGGLGETQYF	TGTGCCAGCAGTGGGGGTAGCGGGGGGTTGGGGGAGACCCAGTACTTC
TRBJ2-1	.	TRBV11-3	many	CASSLGAGKSYNEQFF	TGTGCCAGCAGCTTAGGTGCGGGGAAGTCCTACAATGAGCAGTTCTTC
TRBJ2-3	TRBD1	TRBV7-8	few	CASSLRTGATDTQYF	TGTGCCAGCAGCTTACGGACAGGGGCGACAGATACGCAGTATTTT
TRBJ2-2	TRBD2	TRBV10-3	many	CATTEDPDVASGLTNTGELFF	TGTGCCACAACCGAGGACCCGGACGTGGCTAGCGGGTTAACGAACACCGGGGAGCTGTTTTTT
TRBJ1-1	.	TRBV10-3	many	CAIRRDLGTEAFF	TGTGCCATTCGCAGGGACTTGGGTACTGAAGCTTTCTTT
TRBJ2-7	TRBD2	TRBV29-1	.	CSVLAGGYEQYF	TGCAGCGTACTAGCGGGGGGCTACGAGCAGTACTTC
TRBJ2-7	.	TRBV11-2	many	CASSFIRNRPYEQYF	TGTGCCAGCAGCTTTATACGGAACAGGCCCTACGAGCAGTACTTC
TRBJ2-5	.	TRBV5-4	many	CASSVDRYQETQYF	TGTGCCAGCAGCGTCGACAGGTACCAAGAGACCCAGTACTTC
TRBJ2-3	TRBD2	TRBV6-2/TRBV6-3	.	CASTVVGGTPDTQYF	TGTGCCAGCACGGTTGTCGGGGGGACCCCAGATACGCAGTATTTT
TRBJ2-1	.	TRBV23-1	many	CASSQSGPNGLNEQFF	TGCGCCAGCAGTCAATCCGGCCCAAACGGGCTCAATGAGCAGTTCTTC
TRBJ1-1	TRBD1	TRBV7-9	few	CASRNRGGGTEAFF	TGTGCCAGCAGAAACAGGGGAGGCGGCACTGAAGCTTTCTTT
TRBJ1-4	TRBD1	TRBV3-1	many	CASSPGTGYEKLFF	TGTGCCAGCAGCCCCGGGACAGGGTACGAAAAACTGTTTTTT
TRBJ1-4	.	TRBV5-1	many	CASKVGLPANEKLFF	TGCGCCAGCAAAGTCGGATTACCAGCTAATGAAAAACTGTTTTTT
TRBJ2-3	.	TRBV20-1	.	CSLRGRTDTQYF	TGCAGCCTTCGGGGACGGACAGATACGCAGTATTTT
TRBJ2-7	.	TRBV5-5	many	CASSHPYEQYF	TGTGCCAGCAGCCACCCCTACGAGCAGTACTTC
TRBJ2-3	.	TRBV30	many	CAWSVRGGGYTDTQYF	TGTGCCTGGAGTGTACGTGGCGGCGGATACACAGATACGCAGTATTTT
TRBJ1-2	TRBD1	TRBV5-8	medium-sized	CASSWTGTFRYGYTF	TGCGCCAGCAGCTGGACAGGAACCTTCCGCTATGGCTACACCTTC
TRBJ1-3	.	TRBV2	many	CASSEQGPAGNTIYF	TGTGCCAGCAGTGAGCAGGGGCCGGCTGGAAACACCATATATTTT
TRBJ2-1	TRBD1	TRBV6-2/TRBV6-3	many	CASSYSSRGLGNEQFF	TGTGCCAGCAGTTACTCGAGCAGGGGGTTGGGCAATGAGCAGTTCTTC
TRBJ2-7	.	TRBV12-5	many	CASGLAYRYSYEQYF	TGTGCTAGTGGTTTGGCCTACAGGTACTCCTACGAGCAGTACTTC
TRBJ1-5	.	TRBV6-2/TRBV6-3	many	CASSELPPASNQPQHF	TGTGCCAGCAGCGAGTTACCCCCGGCGAGCAATCAGCCCCAGCATTTT
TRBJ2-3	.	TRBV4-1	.	CASSQRGEGGGVTDTQYF	TGCGCCAGCAGCCAGAGGGGGGAAGGGGGGGGGGTCACAGATACGCAGTATTTT
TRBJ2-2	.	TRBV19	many	CASSLAQNTGELFF	TGTGCCAGTAGTTTAGCTCAGAACACCGGGGAGCTGTTTTTT
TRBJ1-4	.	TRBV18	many	CASSPDLRGGDEKLFF	TGTGCCAGCTCACCAGATCTGAGGGGGGGCGATGAAAAACTGTTTTTT
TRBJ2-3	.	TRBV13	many	CASSRRQGDTQYF	TGTGCCAGCAGCCGTCGGCAGGGGGATACGCAGTATTTT
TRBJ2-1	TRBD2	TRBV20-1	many	CSAAPPRGGDNEQFF	TGCAGTGCTGCGCCACCCCGGGGAGGGGACAATGAGCAGTTCTTC
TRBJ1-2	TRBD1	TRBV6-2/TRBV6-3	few	CASSPQIGQAKNYGYTF	TGTGCCAGCAGCCCGCAGATCGGACAGGCGAAAAACTATGGCTACACCTTC
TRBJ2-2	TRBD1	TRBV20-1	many	CSARPGQGITGELFF	TGCAGTGCTAGACCGGGACAGGGGATAACCGGGGAGCTGTTTTTT
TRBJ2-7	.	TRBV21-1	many	CASSSGARGRRCREQYF	TGTGCCAGCAGCAGCGGGGCGCGGGGGCGGAGGTGTCGGGAGCAGTACTTC
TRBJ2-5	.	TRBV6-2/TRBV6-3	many	CASREGGGRQETQYF	TGTGCCAGCAGGGAGGGGGGGGGCCGCCAAGAGACCCAGTACTTC
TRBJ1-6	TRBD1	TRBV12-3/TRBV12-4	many	CASKQGNNSPLHF	TGTGCCAGTAAACAGGGGAACAATTCACCCCTCCACTTT
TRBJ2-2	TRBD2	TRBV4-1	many	CASSPGWGGGELFF	TGCGCCAGCAGCCCAGGCTGGGGGGGCGGGGAGCTGTTTTTT
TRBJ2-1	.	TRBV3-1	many	CASSQEASVRDYNEQFF	TGTGCCAGCAGCCAAGAAGCATCGGTCAGAGACTACAATGAGCAGTTCTTC
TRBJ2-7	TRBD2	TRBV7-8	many	CASSSALAVASGGGDEQYF	TGTGCCAGCAGCTCAGCCCTGGCCGTGGCTAGCGGGGGGGGGGACGAGCAGTACTTC
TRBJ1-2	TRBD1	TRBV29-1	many	CSVQGADYGYTF	TGCAGCGTGCAGGGGGCTGACTATGGCTACACCTTC
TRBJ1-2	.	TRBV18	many	CASSPAQGPNYGYTF	TGTGCCAGCTCACCAGCCCAGGGACCTAACTATGGCTACACCTTC